This T cell receptor beta chain was sequenced for a study of cytomegalovirus exposure and HLA in healthy donors. Per the germline V gene, CDR1 is SGHNT and CDR2 is YYREEE (reference sequence). The CDR3 loop spans 14 amino acids. V was cut by 4 bases and J by 7 bases, with 12 bases left in between. The PCR had 60 Vbeta and 13 Jbeta primers. Profiled with immunoSEQ multiplex PCR; TCRdb holds only in-frame clones, not every one. Of 85,000 to 130,000 clones in the sample, about two thirds were seen once. Sequenced: PBMCs. The receptor was derived from a boy younger than 18 in good health and CMV-seronegative. The chain employs TRBV5-4 and TRBJ1-6, with a weak D call TRBD1 (6 bases). The CDR3 sequence: CASSPSQGNSPLHF. CDR3 sequence (DNA): TGTGCCAGCAGCCCCAGTCAGGGGAATTCACCCCTCCACTTT.